This passage covers 29 T cell receptor beta chains from one sample sequenced in a study of blood T cell repertoires in COVID-19 (TCRdb year 2020). Library preparation employed the immunoSEQ multiplex PCR assay. TCRdb mirrors the immuneACCESS table, restricted to in-frame sequences. Some clones are absent from its copies; in checked studies, under half trace to an unresolved V gene, and the reason for the others is unknown. This sample has 200,000 to 250,000 clones in its table, and roughly 80% of those were observed once. The ten biggest clones cover 1.8% of the sample. The sequencing input was PBMCs or T cells enriched from blood (not recorded which). Receptors were obtained from a man aged 55 to 70 who had recovered from COVID-19.

The V call is TRBV7-3, the J call TRBJ1-2; D not certain. The CDR3 has 15 amino acids. Germline V gene data show CDR1 as SGHTA and CDR2 as FQGTGA. V shed 1 base and J shed 1 base, with 10 bases lying between them. CDR3 DNA sequence: TGTGCCAGCAGCTTAATAAACATAAATAACTATGGCTACACCTTC. Translating gives CASSLININNYGYTF. Together with reference TRBV7-3 and TRBJ1-2, the CDR3 gives the full variable domain: GAGVSQTPSNKVTEKGKYVELRCDPISGHTALYWYRQSLGQGPEFLIYFQGTGAADDSGLPNDRFFAVRPEGSVSTLKIQRTERGDSAVYLCASSLININNYGYTFGSGTRLTVV.

This sequence joins TRBV10-3 and TRBJ1-2, with 7 nucleotides matching TRBD1. Germline CDR1 reads ENHRY; CDR2 reads SYGVKD. This CDR3 comprises 11 residues. With V trimmed by 8 bases and J by 7 bases, 4 bases remained unmatched. This chain's CDR3 is CAIAGTAGYTF. The CDR3 nucleotides are TGTGCCATCGCCGGGACAGCTGGCTACACCTTC.

This chain joins TRBV30 and TRBJ1-2, with D possibly being TRBD1 (5 bases). Germline lookup yields CDR1 GTSNPN and CDR2 SVGIG (reference sequence). The CDR3 sequence is 13 residues long. V lost 1 base, J lost 7 bases, and 13 bases lay in between. The CDR3 bases are TGTGCCTGGAGTGGGTTAGGGGTTGGTGGCTACACCTTC. This encodes CAWSGLGVGGYTF.

In this sample, this clone turned up once. V is TRBV4-3 and J is TRBJ2-3; 9 positions match TRBD2. The CDR3 spans 15 residues. The germline V gene encodes CDR1 LGHNA and CDR2 YSLEER. J lost 4 bases, V lost 1 base, and 3 bases had no gene match. Here the CDR3 reads CASSQGRGGPDTQYF. Written as DNA, the CDR3 is TGCGCCAGCAGCCAAGGGCGGGGGGGCCCAGATACGCAGTATTTT.

The chain has TRBV27 and TRBJ1-2; possibly TRBD1 for D (6 bases). The CDR3 has 14 residues. CDR1 is MNHEY and CDR2 is SMNVEV in the germline V gene (reference sequence). V was clipped by 5 bases and J by 2 bases, with 12 bases between them. CDR3 loop: CASSLERGNYGYTF. CDR3 DNA: TGTGCCAGCAGTCTAGAGAGGGGGAACTATGGCTACACCTTC.

This chain connects TRBV5-1 to TRBJ2-5; 8 positions match TRBD2. The CDR3 runs to 14 residues. V dropped 3 bases and J dropped 5; count of bases not matched to a gene: 6. Germline values: CDR1 SGHRS, CDR2 YFSETQ. The CDR3 reads CASSSGTSFETQYF. CDR3 DNA sequence: TGCGCCAGCAGCTCCGGGACTAGTTTCGAGACCCAGTACTTC.

Written as DNA, the CDR3 is TGTGCCTGGAGTCGGGGGGGGTATGGCTACACCTTC. It yields the protein CAWSRGGYGYTF. The chain links TRBV30 to TRBJ1-2; D is possibly TRBD1 (5 bases). Germline lookup yields CDR1 GTSNPN and CDR2 SVGIG (reference sequence). The CDR3 is 12 amino acids. V was cut by 2 bases and J by 5 bases, with 9 bases left in between.

The chain combines TRBV7-8 with TRBJ2-2; a weak D match, TRBD1 (5 bases). Trimming shortened V by 5 bases and J by 6 bases, and 10 bases separated the two germline ends. The CDR3 covers 13 residues. Germline CDR1 SGHVS, CDR2 FQNEAQ. The CDR3 loop is CASSPTGPGELFF. In DNA, the CDR3 is TGTGCCAGCAGCCCTACAGGTCCCGGGGAGCTGTTTTTT.

Turning to this clone: The sample has other DNA sequences that encode this CDR3 too. J is TRBJ2-7 and V is TRBV11-2, with 10 bases lining up with TRBD2. Germline V gene lookup returns CDR1 SGHAT and CDR2 FQNNGV. The ends lost 1 base at V and 2 bases at J; junction bases unmatched: 2. The CDR3 runs to 15 residues. The CDR3 is CASSLGTSGAYEQYF. The CDR3 nucleotides read TGTGCCAGCAGCTTAGGTACTAGCGGGGCCTACGAGCAGTACTTC.

The genes are TRBV6-5 and TRBJ1-4; TRBD1 matches 7 bases. The germline V gene has CDR1 MNHEY and CDR2 SVGAGI. Trimming removed 6 bases from V and 8 bases from J; junction bases left unmatched: 9. This CDR3 region has 14 residues. Here the CDR3 reads CASSQTGPEEKLFF. CDR3 nucleotides: TGTGCCAGCAGCCAGACAGGGCCCGAGGAAAAACTGTTTTTT.

The chain is built from TRBV6-5 and TRBJ1-5, with D tentatively TRBD1 (6 bases). Germline V CDR1 and CDR2: MNHEY, SVGAGI. Deletions cut 6 bases from V and 6 bases from J, with 18 bases between. The CDR3 runs 15 residues. In DNA form, the CDR3 reads TGTGCCAGCAGCCTCGAGATGGGGGCTCGTCAGCCCCAGCATTTT. Its translation: CASSLEMGARQPQHF.

The chain combines TRBV7-9 with TRBJ1-1; 8 bases agree with TRBD1. The V segment lost 3 bases and the J segment 7 bases; nucleotides outside the gene matches: 4. The germline V gene encodes CDR1 SEHNR and CDR2 FQNEAQ (reference sequence). The CDR3 is 13 residues long. CDR3 residues: CASSFQGAGEAFF. CDR3 DNA: TGTGCCAGCAGCTTTCAGGGGGCAGGTGAAGCTTTCTTT.

The chain carries TRBV7-6 and TRBJ2-3; 7 nucleotides agree with TRBD2. From germline, CDR1 is SGHVS and CDR2 FNYEAQ. This CDR3 spans 17 amino acids. J was trimmed by 0 bases and V by 1 base; bases with no gene match: 7. For the CDR3, the DNA is TGTGCCAGCAGCTTAGTGCGAGCGGGACGGAGCACAGATACGCAGTATTTT. Encoded protein: CASSLVRAGRSTDTQYF.

CDR3 DNA sequence: TGTGCCAGCAGTCCCGACAGGGCTTATCAGCCCCAGCATTTT. It codes for CASSPDRAYQPQHF. V gene TRBV27 combines with J gene TRBJ1-5, with TRBD1 matching 7 bases. The CDR3 spans 14 residues. In germline, CDR1 is MNHEY, CDR2 SMNVEV (reference sequence). The junction had 6 bases not matched to a gene; V was cut back by 5 bases and J by 5 bases.

This chain connects TRBV30 to TRBJ1-1, with D possibly TRBD1 on 6 matching bases. Germline CDR1 reads GTSNPN; CDR2 reads SVGIG (reference sequence). V gave up 2 bases and J gave up 4 bases, with 14 bases separating them. This CDR3 region has 14 residues. This CDR3 is CAWSSTGYSTEAFF. The CDR3 nucleotides are TGTGCCTGGAGTTCGACAGGTTATTCCACTGAAGCTTTCTTT.

V gene TRBV4-3 combines with J gene TRBJ2-7; D unclear. V lost 0 bases, J lost 4 bases, and 7 bases lay in between. Germline CDR1 reads LGHNA; CDR2 reads YSLEER. The CDR3 contains 13 residues. CDR3 DNA: TGCGCCAGCAGCCAAGATCCGAGGTACGAGCAGTACTTC. This encodes CASSQDPRYEQYF.

Written as DNA, the CDR3 is TGTGCCATCACTCCCGAGACAGGGACTGGAAACACCATATATTTT. Its translation is CAITPETGTGNTIYF. The gene calls are TRBV10-3 and TRBJ1-3; 7 bases align to TRBD1. The CDR3 length is 15 residues. Germline CDR1 reads ENHRY; CDR2 reads SYGVKD. Germline trimming cut 7 bases from V and 2 bases from J; bases unmatched to any gene: 8.

The chain is built from TRBV30 and TRBJ1-1; D gene unclear. CDR1 GTSNPN and CDR2 SVGIG come from the germline V gene (reference sequence). CDR3 length: 13 residues. The V gene lost 2 bases and the J gene lost 1 base, with 8 bases spanning the gap. The CDR3 protein is CAWSTSRNTEAFF. The CDR3, as DNA: TGTGCCTGGAGTACGTCGCGGAACACTGAAGCTTTCTTT.

V is TRBV18 and J is TRBJ2-2; D is uncertain. With 1 base removed from V and 5 bases from J, the gap between germline ends came to 8 bases. Germline V gene sequence: CDR1 KGHSH, CDR2 LQKENI. The CDR3 covers 14 residues. CDR3 DNA sequence: TGTGCCAGCTCACCACTTCCGGGTACCGGGGAGCTGTTTTTT. Translated, it gives CASSPLPGTGELFF.

This clone has at least ten counts. The chain couples TRBV10-3 to TRBJ1-3; D remains ambiguous. V dropped 2 bases and J dropped 0 bases, with 11 bases sitting between them. Germline-derived CDR1 and CDR2 are ENHRY and SYGVKD. The CDR3 runs to 16 residues. As DNA, the CDR3 is TGTGCCATCAGTGAGGGTAATAAGCGCTCTGGAAACACCATATATTTT. Its protein product is CAISEGNKRSGNTIYF.

The chain recombines TRBV6-5 with TRBJ1-6; 9 nucleotides match TRBD1. This CDR3 region has 15 residues. The V and J ends lost 6 bases and 7 bases, in that order; junction bases with no gene match: 7. The V gene's germline CDR1 is MNHEY and CDR2 SVGAGI. CDR3 bases: TGTGCCAGCAGGGGACTTGGGACAGGGAATTCACCCCTCCACTTT. The encoded protein is CASRGLGTGNSPLHF.

V gene TRBV6-4 combines with J gene TRBJ2-1; 12 nucleotides line up with TRBD1. The CDR3 runs 15 residues. The V and J ends lost 2 bases and 5 bases, in that order; junction bases with no gene match: 1. Germline V gene lookup returns CDR1 MRHNA and CDR2 SNTAGT. In DNA, the CDR3 is TGTGCCAGCAGTGACGGGACAGGGGGCAACAATGAGCAGTTCTTC. This gives the protein CASSDGTGGNNEQFF.

V usage is TRBV19 and J usage is TRBJ2-2, with 10 positions matching TRBD1. Trimming at V came to 7 bases and at J to 8 bases, leaving 10 bases not matched to a gene. This CDR3 comprises 15 residues. Looked up from germline, CDR1 is LNHDA and CDR2 is SQIVND (reference sequence). CDR3 DNA: TGTGCCAGTAAGGAAGGACAGGGGGTATTGGGGGAGCTGTTTTTT. Amino acid sequence: CASKEGQGVLGELFF. The full variable domain, its missing parts supplied by reference TRBV19 and TRBJ2-2, is DGGITQSPKYLFRKEGQNVTLSCEQNLNHDAMYWYRQDPGQGLRLIYYSQIVNDFQKGDIAEGYSVSREKKESFPLTVTSAQKNPTAFYLCASKEGQGVLGELFFGEGSRLTVL.

V usage is TRBV15 and J usage is TRBJ2-3; maybe TRBD1 (6 bases). The CDR3 covers 14 residues. The V end lost 5 bases, the J end lost 2 bases, and 11 bases lay between the germline ends. From germline, CDR1 is LNHNV and CDR2 YYDKDF (reference sequence). The CDR3 DNA reads as TGTGCCACCAGCTCCGGGACACTCACAGATACGCAGTATTTT. It yields the protein CATSSGTLTDTQYF.

The rearrangement joins TRBV7-9 to TRBJ2-7; 7 bases align to TRBD1. This CDR3 contains 14 residues. Germline CDR1 reads SEHNR; CDR2 reads FQNEAQ (reference sequence). Germline trimming cut 0 bases from V and 6 bases from J; bases unmatched to any gene: 5. The CDR3 reads CASSLAGGAGEQYF. Here the CDR3 DNA reads TGTGCCAGCAGCTTAGCAGGGGGCGCGGGCGAGCAGTACTTC.

The chain carries TRBV7-6 and TRBJ2-5, with a possible D match to TRBD2 (7 bases). Deletions cut 7 bases from V and 3 bases from J, with 15 bases between. This CDR3 is built from 14 residues. Germline V gene data show CDR1 as SGHVS and CDR2 as FNYEAQ. The CDR3: CASIRGAEEETQYF. CDR3 DNA sequence: TGTGCCAGCATTCGGGGGGCTGAGGAAGAGACCCAGTACTTC.

The count of this clone is one. The chain joins TRBV4-3 to TRBJ2-3; 9 bases fit TRBD2. There are 15 residues in the CDR3. V dropped 0 bases and J dropped 3; count of bases not matched to a gene: 1. CDR1 is LGHNA, CDR2 YSLEER, per germline. Here the CDR3 reads CASSQDLAGTDTQYF. CDR3 in DNA: TGCGCCAGCAGCCAAGATCTAGCGGGGACAGATACGCAGTATTTT.

The V and J genes are TRBV19 and TRBJ2-7; 7 bases are shared with TRBD1. V lost 4 bases, J lost 5 bases, and 5 bases stayed unmatched. Per the germline V gene, CDR1 is LNHDA and CDR2 is SQIVND (reference sequence). This CDR3 comprises 13 residues. CDR3 amino acids: CASSNHRGDEQYF. CDR3 DNA sequence: TGTGCCAGTAGTAATCACAGGGGCGACGAGCAGTACTTC.

The chain combines TRBV4-3 with TRBJ2-2, with TRBD1 as a possible D gene (5 bases). Trimming took off 3 bases at V and 3 bases at J, with 17 bases between the two ends. CDR1 is LGHNA and CDR2 is YSLEER in the germline V gene. This CDR3 has 17 residues. CDR3 coding DNA: TGCGCCAGCAGCCAGGGGCAGGGCCCCGCGGACACCGGGGAGCTGTTTTTT. Its protein is CASSQGQGPADTGELFF.